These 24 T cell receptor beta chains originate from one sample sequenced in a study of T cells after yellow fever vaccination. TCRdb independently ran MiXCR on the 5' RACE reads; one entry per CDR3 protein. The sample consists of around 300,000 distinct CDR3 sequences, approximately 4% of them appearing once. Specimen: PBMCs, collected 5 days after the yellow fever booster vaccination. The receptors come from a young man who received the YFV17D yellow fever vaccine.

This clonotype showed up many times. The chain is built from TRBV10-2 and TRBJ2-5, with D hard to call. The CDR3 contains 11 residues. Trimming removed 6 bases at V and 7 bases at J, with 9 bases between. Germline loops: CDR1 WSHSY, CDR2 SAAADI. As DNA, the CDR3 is TGCGCCAGCAGCAGTCTAGGGACCCAGTACTTC. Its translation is CASSSLGTQYF.

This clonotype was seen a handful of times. CDR3 sequence: CASSYGASGGMETQYF. As DNA, the CDR3 is TGTGCCAGCAGCTACGGGGCCAGCGGGGGGATGGAGACCCAGTACTTC. The chain is built from TRBV7-9 and TRBJ2-5; 9 positions agree with TRBD2. Germline V CDR1 and CDR2: SEHNR, FQNEAQ (reference sequence). With V trimmed by 4 bases and J by 5 bases, 11 bases remained unmatched. This CDR3 comprises 16 residues.

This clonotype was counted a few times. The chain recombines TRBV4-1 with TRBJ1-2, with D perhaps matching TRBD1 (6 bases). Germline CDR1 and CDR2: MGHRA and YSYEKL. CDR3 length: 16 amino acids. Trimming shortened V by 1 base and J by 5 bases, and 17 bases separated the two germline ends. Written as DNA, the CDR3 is TGCGCCAGCAGCCAAGTGACTCGGGGGCCGAGGTATGGCTACACCTTC. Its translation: CASSQVTRGPRYGYTF.

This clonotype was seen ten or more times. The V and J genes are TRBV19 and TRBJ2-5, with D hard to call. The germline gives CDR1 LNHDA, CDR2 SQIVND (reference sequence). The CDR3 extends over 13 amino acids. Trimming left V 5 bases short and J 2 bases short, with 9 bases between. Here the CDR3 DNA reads TGTGCCAGTAGTCTCCAGTTACAAGAGACCCAGTACTTC. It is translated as CASSLQLQETQYF.

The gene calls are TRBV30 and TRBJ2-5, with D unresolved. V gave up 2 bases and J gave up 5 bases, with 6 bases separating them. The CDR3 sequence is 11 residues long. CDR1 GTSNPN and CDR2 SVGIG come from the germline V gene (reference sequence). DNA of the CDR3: TGTGCCTGGAGTTCCTCGGAGACCCAGTACTTC. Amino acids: CAWSSSETQYF.

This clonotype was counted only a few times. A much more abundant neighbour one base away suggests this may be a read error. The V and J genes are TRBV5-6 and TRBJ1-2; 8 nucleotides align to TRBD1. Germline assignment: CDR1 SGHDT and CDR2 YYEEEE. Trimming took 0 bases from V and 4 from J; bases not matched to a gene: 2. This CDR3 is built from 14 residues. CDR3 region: CASSLAGGVYGYTF. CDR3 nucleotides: TGTGCCAGCAGCTTGGCAGGGGGCGTCTATGGCTACACCTTC.

CDR3 nucleotides: TGTGCCAGCAGCTTAGAAACAGGCCCGTCCTACGAGCAGTACTTC. Its protein product is CASSLETGPSYEQYF. The chain links TRBV7-2 to TRBJ2-7, with D perhaps matching TRBD1 (5 bases). The V end lost 1 base, the J end lost 1 base, and 11 bases lay between the germline ends. The CDR3 runs to 15 residues. From germline, CDR1 is SGHTA and CDR2 FQGNSA.

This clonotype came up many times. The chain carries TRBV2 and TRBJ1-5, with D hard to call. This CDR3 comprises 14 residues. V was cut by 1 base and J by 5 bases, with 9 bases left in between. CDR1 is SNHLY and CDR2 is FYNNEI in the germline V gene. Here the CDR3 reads CASSEVTADQPQHF. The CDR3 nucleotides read TGTGCCAGCAGTGAAGTGACGGCGGATCAGCCCCAGCATTTT.

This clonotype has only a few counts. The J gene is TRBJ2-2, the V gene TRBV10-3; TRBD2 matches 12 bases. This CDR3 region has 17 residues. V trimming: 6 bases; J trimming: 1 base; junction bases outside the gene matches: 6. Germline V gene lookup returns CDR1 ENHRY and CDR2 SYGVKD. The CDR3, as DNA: TGTGCCATCAGCCCTAGCGGGGGGGCCCGGAACACCGGGGAGCTGTTTTTT. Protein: CAISPSGGARNTGELFF.

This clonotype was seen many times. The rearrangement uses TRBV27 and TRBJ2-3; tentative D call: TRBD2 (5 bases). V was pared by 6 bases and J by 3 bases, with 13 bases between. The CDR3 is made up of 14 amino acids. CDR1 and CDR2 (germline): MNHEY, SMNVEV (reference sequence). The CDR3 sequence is CASRMGRRTDTQYF. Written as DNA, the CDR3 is TGTGCCAGCAGGATGGGCAGGAGGACAGATACGCAGTATTTT.

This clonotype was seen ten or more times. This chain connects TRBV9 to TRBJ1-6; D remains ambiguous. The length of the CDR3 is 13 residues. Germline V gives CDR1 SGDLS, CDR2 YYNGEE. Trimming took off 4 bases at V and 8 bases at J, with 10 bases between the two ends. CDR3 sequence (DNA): TGTGCCAGCAGCCAAGTACAAGATTCACCCCTCCACTTT. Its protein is CASSQVQDSPLHF. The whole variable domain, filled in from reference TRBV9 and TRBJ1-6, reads DSGVTQTPKHLITATGQRVTLRCSPRSGDLSVYWYQQSLDQGLQFLIQYYNGEERAKGNILERFSAQQFPDLHSELNLSSLELGDSALYFCASSQVQDSPLHFGNGTRLTVT.

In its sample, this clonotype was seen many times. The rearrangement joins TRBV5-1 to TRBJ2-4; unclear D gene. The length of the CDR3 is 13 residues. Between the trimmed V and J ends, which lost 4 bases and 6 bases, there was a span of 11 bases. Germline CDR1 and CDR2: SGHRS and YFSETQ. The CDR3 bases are TGCGCCAGCAGCCCCGACACTGGAAACATTCAGTACTTC. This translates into CASSPDTGNIQYF.

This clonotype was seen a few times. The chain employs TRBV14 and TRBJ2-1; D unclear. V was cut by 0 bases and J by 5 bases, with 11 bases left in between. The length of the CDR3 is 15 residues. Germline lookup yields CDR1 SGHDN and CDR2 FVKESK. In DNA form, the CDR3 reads TGTGCCAGCAGCCAAGAAAGAGAAATACACAATGAGCAGTTCTTC. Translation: CASSQEREIHNEQFF. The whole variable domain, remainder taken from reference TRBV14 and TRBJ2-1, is EAGVTQFPSHSVIEKGQTVTLRCDPISGHDNLYWYRRVMGKEIKFLLHFVKESKQDESGMPNNRFLAERTGGTYSTLKVQPAELEDSGVYFCASSQEREIHNEQFFGPGTRLTVL.

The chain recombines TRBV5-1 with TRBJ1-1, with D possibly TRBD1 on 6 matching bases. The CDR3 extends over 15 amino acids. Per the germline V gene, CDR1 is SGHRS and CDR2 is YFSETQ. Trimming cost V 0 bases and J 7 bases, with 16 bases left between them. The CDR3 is CASSLEGGSHGEAFF. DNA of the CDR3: TGCGCCAGCAGCTTGGAAGGGGGAAGTCATGGTGAAGCTTTCTTT.

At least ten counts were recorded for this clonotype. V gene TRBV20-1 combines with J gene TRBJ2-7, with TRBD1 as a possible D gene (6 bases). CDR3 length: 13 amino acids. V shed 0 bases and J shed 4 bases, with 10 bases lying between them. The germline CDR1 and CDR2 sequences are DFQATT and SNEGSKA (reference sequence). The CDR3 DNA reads TGCAGTGCTAGAGATCCCAGGGGATACGAGCAGTACTTC. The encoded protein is CSARDPRGYEQYF.

In DNA, the CDR3 is TGTGCCAGCGCTGGCAGTTACGCAGATACGCAGTATTTT. Translation gives CASAGSYADTQYF. The chain links TRBV6-2 or TRBV6-3 to TRBJ2-3; D uncertain. Germline V CDR1 and CDR2: MNHEY, SVGEGT. The CDR3 length is 13 residues. The V end was cut by 8 bases, the J end by 4 bases, with 13 bases between.

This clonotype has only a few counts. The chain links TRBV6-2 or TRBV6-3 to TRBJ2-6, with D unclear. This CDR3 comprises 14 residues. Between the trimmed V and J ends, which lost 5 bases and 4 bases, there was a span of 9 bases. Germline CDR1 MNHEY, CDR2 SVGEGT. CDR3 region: CASSHPQGANVLTF. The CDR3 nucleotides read TGTGCCAGCAGTCATCCTCAGGGGGCCAACGTCCTGACTTTC.

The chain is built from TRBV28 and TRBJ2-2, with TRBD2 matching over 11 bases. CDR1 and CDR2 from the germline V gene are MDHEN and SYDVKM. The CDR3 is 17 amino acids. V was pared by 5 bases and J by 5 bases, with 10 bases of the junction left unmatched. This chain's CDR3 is CASSPNAWTSGTGELFF. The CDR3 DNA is TGTGCCAGCAGTCCTAACGCTTGGACTAGCGGGACCGGGGAGCTGTTTTTT.

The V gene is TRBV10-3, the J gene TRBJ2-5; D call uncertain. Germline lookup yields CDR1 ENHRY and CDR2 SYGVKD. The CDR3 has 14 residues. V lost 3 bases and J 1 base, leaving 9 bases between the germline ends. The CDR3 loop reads CAISDEPRQETQYF. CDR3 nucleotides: TGTGCCATCAGTGACGAACCCCGCCAAGAGACCCAGTACTTC.

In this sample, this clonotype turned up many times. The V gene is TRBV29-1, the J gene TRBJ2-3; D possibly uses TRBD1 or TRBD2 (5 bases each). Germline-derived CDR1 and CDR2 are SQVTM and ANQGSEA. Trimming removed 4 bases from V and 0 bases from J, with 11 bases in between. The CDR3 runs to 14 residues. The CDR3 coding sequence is TGCAGCGTTGCACGGGGCTCTAGCACAGATACGCAGTATTTT. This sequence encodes CSVARGSSTDTQYF.

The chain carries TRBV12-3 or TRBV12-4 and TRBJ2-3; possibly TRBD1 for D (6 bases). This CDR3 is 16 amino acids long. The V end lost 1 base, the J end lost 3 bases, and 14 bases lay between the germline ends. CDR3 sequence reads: CASSLDSTGSTDTQYF. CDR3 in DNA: TGTGCCAGCAGTTTAGATAGCACAGGGAGTACAGATACGCAGTATTTT.

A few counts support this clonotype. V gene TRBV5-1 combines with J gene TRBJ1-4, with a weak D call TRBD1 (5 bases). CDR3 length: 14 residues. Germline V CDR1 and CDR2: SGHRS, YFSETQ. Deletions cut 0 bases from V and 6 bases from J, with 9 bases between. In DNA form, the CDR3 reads TGCGCCAGCAGCTTGGCAGGGAAGGATGAAAAACTGTTTTTT. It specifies CASSLAGKDEKLFF.

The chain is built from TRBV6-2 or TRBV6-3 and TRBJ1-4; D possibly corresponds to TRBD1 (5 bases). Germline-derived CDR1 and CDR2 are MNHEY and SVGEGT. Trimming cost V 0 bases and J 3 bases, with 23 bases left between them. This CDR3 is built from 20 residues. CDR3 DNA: TGTGCCAGCAGTTACTCCCGGGACGGCTTGGACCTGATATCTAATGAAAAACTGTTTTTT. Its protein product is CASSYSRDGLDLISNEKLFF.

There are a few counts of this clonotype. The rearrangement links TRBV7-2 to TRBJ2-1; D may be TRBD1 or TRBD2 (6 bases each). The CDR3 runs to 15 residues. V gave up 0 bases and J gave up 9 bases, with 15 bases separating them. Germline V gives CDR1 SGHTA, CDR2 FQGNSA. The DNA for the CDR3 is TGTGCCAGCAGCTTAGCATGGGGGGCATTCGGTGAGCAGTTCTTC. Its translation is CASSLAWGAFGEQFF.